This T cell receptor beta chain was observed in a study of T cells in localized non-small cell lung cancer (TCRdb year 2020). In the study overall: The study examined T cell repertoires in hundreds of patients with early-stage NSCLC and compared tumors with uninvolved tumor-adjacent lungs. Of the NSCLC patients, 129 were male and roughly 100 were female, and the mean age was approximately 66 years. All 250 or so NSCLC patients in the cohort were treatment-naive and had localized lung tumors that were resected. General study outcomes and caveats: Uninvolved tumor-adjacent lung showed the highest T cell clonality, higher than tumor, which suggests more focused antigenic responses in the uninvolved tumor-adjacent lung. Higher blood T cell density associated with longer overall survival, while higher adjacent-lung clonality associated with shorter survival. Because the study design was exploratory, TCR variables were selected using unadjusted p-values without false-discovery rate correction. Of the top 100 tumor clones, a median of roughly 56 were detected in paired uninvolved adjacent lung; approximately 30 were also among that lung's top 100. Multi-region tumor sequencing was not performed, so intratumor heterogeneity could not be excluded.

TCR beta CDR3 regions were sequenced from DNA using the immunoSEQ Assay. The source study handled its data this way. To compute T cell density, TCR beta template counts were normalized to usable DNA, which was estimated by amplifying housekeeping genes. Using the preseqR package, richness was estimated by extrapolating to 120,000 templates for tissue samples and 400,000 templates for PBMC samples. Clonality was defined by subtracting Pielou's evenness from one. Tissue-enriched TCRs were identified through differential abundance testing performed on productive amino-acid clonotypes, with a minimum total count of 5 and an alpha of 0.1. The Jaccard Index and the Morisita Overlap Index were used to measure repertoire overlap between compartments. GLIPH grouped TCR beta CDR3s together with public tetramer-defined viral CDR3s, and a viral motif had to include at least three viral sequences and show V-gene enrichment. TCRdb re-hosts the immuneACCESS table, in-frame sequences only. Its copies lack some clones; in the studies checked, an unresolved V gene accounts for under half of them, and the cause for the rest is not known. V and J calls and clone size are given by that table; D and trimming were obtained from the DNA. For this sample the table gives about 13,000 clones, of which 28% were detected only once. The ten biggest clones cover around 6.7% of the sample.

In this sample, this clone turned up a few times. Its cognate antigen has yet to be identified. Per-base quality was not reported, and no clone a single base away is much larger than it. V drops 0 bases and J drops 3 bases, leaving 12 bases in between. Looking up the germline V gene yields CDR1 SGDLS and CDR2 YYNGEE. The CDR3 runs 15 residues from the cysteine to the phenylalanine. Only CDR3 DNA remains: 45 bases, in frame from the first base. At diagnosis, tumor, uninvolved tumor-adjacent lung and peripheral blood were collected and then preserved as a mix of FFPE and fresh-frozen material. The sequence joins TRBV9 to TRBJ2-5, and TRBD2 may be the D gene, going by 5 matching bases. The origin of this receptor is a female donor over 55 with stage I lung adenocarcinoma. This material consisted of lung tumor tissue, taken before any cancer treatment. CDR3 sequence: CASSVGNGKKETQYF. Here is the DNA: TGTGCCAGCAGCGTAGGGAACGGGAAGAAAGAGACCCAGTACTTC.